The 23 T cell receptor beta chains given below trace back to one sample, sequenced in a study of cytomegalovirus exposure and HLA in healthy donors. Amplification used 60 Vbeta primers and 13 Jbeta primers. TCRdb's copy holds only in-frame clones and misses some; the assay was immunoSEQ multiplex PCR. The repertoire holds approximately 74,000 clones, with about 77% as singletons. Sequenced input: PBMCs. The origin of the receptors is a man between 35 and 55 years old in good health and CMV-seronegative.

To note about this clone: The germline gene is not matched at one end of the junction; a read error may be the cause. The J gene is TRBJ2-5, the V gene TRBV13, with D hard to call. Judging by the DNA end, TRBJ2-7 fits better; the J call may be wrong. Germline assignment: CDR1 PRHDT and CDR2 FYEKMQ (reference sequence). This CDR3 region has 14 residues. Written as DNA, the CDR3 is TGTGCCAGCGGCTTAGGGCGAATCTCCTACGAGCAGTACTTC. Translated: CASGLGRISYEQYF.

The V and J genes are TRBV7-2 and TRBJ2-3; D might be TRBD2 (6 bases). Deletions cut 4 bases from V and 2 bases from J, with 13 bases between. CDR1 and CDR2 (germline): SGHTA, FQGNSA. This CDR3 comprises 15 residues. The CDR3 reads CASSYSGRTTDTQYF. The CDR3 DNA reads as TGTGCCAGCAGCTACTCGGGGAGGACCACAGATACGCAGTATTTT.

This clone appeared once. The chain joins TRBV2 to TRBJ1-2, with a possible D match to TRBD1 (5 bases). This CDR3 is built from 12 residues. V was trimmed by 7 bases and J by 6 bases, leaving 12 bases between them. Per germline, CDR1 SNHLY and CDR2 FYNNEI. CDR3 residues: CASTGGGDGYTF. The CDR3 DNA reads TGTGCCAGCACCGGGGGAGGGGATGGCTACACCTTC.

This chain uses TRBV6-5 with TRBJ2-7; D is possibly TRBD1 (5 bases). This CDR3 is built from 13 residues. V lost 6 bases, J lost 4 bases, and 13 bases lay in between. Germline V CDR1 and CDR2: MNHEY, SVGAGI. The CDR3 region is CASRDSLAYEQYF. The CDR3 region has the DNA TGTGCCAGCAGAGACAGTCTGGCTTACGAGCAGTACTTC.

The J gene is TRBJ1-2, the V gene TRBV29-1, with D tentatively TRBD1 (5 bases). The CDR3 covers 11 residues. V lost 3 bases and J lost 7, with 9 bases in between. Germline V CDR1 and CDR2: SQVTM, ANQGSEA. This chain's CDR3 is CSVDTGGGYTF. Written as DNA, the CDR3 is TGCAGCGTTGACACAGGCGGTGGCTACACCTTC.

The chain has TRBV29-1 and TRBJ2-2; 8 nucleotides agree with TRBD1. The CDR3 totals 11 residues. Trimming cost V 7 bases and J 6 bases; bases outside gene matches: 1. Germline assignment: CDR1 SQVTM and CDR2 ANQGSEA. CDR3 in amino acids: CSGQGSGELFF. For the CDR3, the DNA is TGCAGCGGACAGGGGTCCGGGGAGCTGTTTTTT.

The J gene is TRBJ2-7, the V gene TRBV5-1; 11 bases are shared with TRBD2. The germline V gene encodes CDR1 SGHRS and CDR2 YFSETQ. The CDR3 runs 18 residues. The V and J ends lost 0 bases and 0 bases, in that order; junction bases with no gene match: 8. CDR3 DNA: TGCGCCAGCAGCTTGGGGGGGACTAGCGGAATAAACTCCTACGAGCAGTACTTC. Protein: CASSLGGTSGINSYEQYF. The variable domain in full, with the rest retrieved from reference TRBV5-1 and TRBJ2-7, is KAGVTQTPRYLIKTRGQQVTLSCSPISGHRSVSWYQQTPGQGLQFLFEYFSETQRNKGNFPGRFSGRQFSNSRSEMNVSTLELGDSALYLCASSLGGTSGINSYEQYFGPGTRLTVT.

This clone was counted a single time. An end of the junction does not agree with germline; a read error may underlie this. The sample contains more than one DNA sequence encoding this CDR3. The gene calls are TRBV7-9 and TRBJ1-1, with 8 bases that match TRBD1. The CDR3 is 14 amino acids. Germline-derived CDR1 and CDR2 are SEHNR and FQNEAQ (reference sequence). CDR3 coding DNA: TGTGCCAGCAGCTTAAACAGGGGGGACACTGAAGCCTTCTTT. Protein: CASSLNRGDTEAFF.

The rearrangement links TRBV25-1 to TRBJ1-1; a weak D match, TRBD1 (6 bases). Trimming took off 4 bases at V and 7 bases at J, with 7 bases between the two ends. This CDR3 contains 11 residues. In germline, CDR1 is MGHDK, CDR2 SYGVNS. The CDR3 DNA is TGTGCCAGCAGTGGACAGGTTGAAGCTTTCTTT. Amino acids: CASSGQVEAFF.

DNA for the CDR3: TGTGCCAGCAGCTTGTGGGGGGGCGGGGAGACCCAGTACTTC. This translates into CASSLWGGGETQYF. The genes are TRBV7-2 and TRBJ2-5, with D possibly being TRBD2 (7 bases). V lost 3 bases and J lost 5, with 13 bases in between. The CDR3 spans 14 residues. The germline V gene has CDR1 SGHTA and CDR2 FQGNSA.

J is TRBJ2-5 and V is TRBV11-2, with D possibly being TRBD2 (5 bases). This CDR3 has 16 amino acids. Germline CDR1 reads SGHAT; CDR2 reads FQNNGV. The germline V and J ends were trimmed by 4 bases and 2 bases, with 17 bases remaining between them. The CDR3 region is CASSWTMSGGQETQYF. The CDR3 coding sequence is TGTGCCAGCAGCTGGACGATGAGCGGCGGGCAAGAGACCCAGTACTTC.

The chain employs TRBV5-6 and TRBJ1-1; D is uncertain. The CDR3 has 18 residues. V lost 6 bases and J 6 bases, leaving 30 bases between the germline ends. CDR1 SGHDT and CDR2 YYEEEE come from the germline V gene. The CDR3 loop is CASITRGGGGGIDAEAFF. CDR3 in DNA: TGTGCCAGCATAACCCGAGGAGGCGGCGGAGGGATTGACGCTGAAGCTTTCTTT.

The chain has TRBV9 and TRBJ2-1; 11 bases are shared with TRBD2. The germline V gene has CDR1 SGDLS and CDR2 YYNGEE. J was trimmed by 5 bases and V by 4 bases; bases with no gene match: 8. The CDR3 loop spans 16 amino acids. The CDR3 sequence: CASSPRLAGGDNEQFF. DNA for the CDR3: TGTGCCAGCAGCCCGAGGTTAGCGGGGGGGGACAATGAGCAGTTCTTC. Looking up the rest from reference TRBV9 and TRBJ2-1 gives the full variable domain: DSGVTQTPKHLITATGQRVTLRCSPRSGDLSVYWYQQSLDQGLQFLIQYYNGEERAKGNILERFSAQQFPDLHSELNLSSLELGDSALYFCASSPRLAGGDNEQFFGPGTRLTVL.

This chain joins TRBV5-5 and TRBJ2-2; D might be TRBD1 (6 bases). V lost 7 bases and J 3 bases, leaving 13 bases between the germline ends. Germline V gives CDR1 SGHKS, CDR2 YYEKEE (reference sequence). The CDR3 sequence is 14 residues long. The CDR3, as DNA: TGTGCCAGCCGGTGGGGGCGAGACACCGGGGAGCTGTTTTTT. Amino acid sequence: CASRWGRDTGELFF. The whole variable domain, remainder taken from reference TRBV5-5 and TRBJ2-2, is DAGVTQSPTHLIKTRGQQVTLRCSPISGHKSVSWYQQVLGQGPQFIFQYYEKEERGRGNFPDRFSARQFPNYSSELNVNALLLGDSALYLCASRWGRDTGELFFGEGSRLTVL.

This clone has only one observation. CDR3 region: CASSRDRAYEQYF. CDR3 in DNA: TGTGCCAGCAGCCGGGACAGGGCCTACGAGCAGTACTTC. The chain is built from TRBV7-2 and TRBJ2-7, with 9 nucleotides matching TRBD1. The germline CDR1 and CDR2 sequences are SGHTA and FQGNSA. The trim removed 5 bases at V and 2 bases at J, leaving 1 base unmatched. This CDR3 region has 13 residues.

The chain's CDR3 is CASSQSTGLRTEAFF. CDR3 DNA: TGTGCCAGCAGCCAAAGTACAGGGTTGCGCACCGAAGCTTTCTTT. The chain recombines TRBV14 with TRBJ1-1, with a possible D match to TRBD1 (6 bases). This CDR3 contains 15 residues. The V end lost 2 bases, the J end lost 8 bases, and 18 bases lay between the germline ends. Germline V CDR1 and CDR2: SGHDN, FVKESK. The variable domain in full, with the rest retrieved from reference TRBV14 and TRBJ1-1, is EAGVTQFPSHSVIEKGQTVTLRCDPISGHDNLYWYRRVMGKEIKFLLHFVKESKQDESGMPNNRFLAERTGGTYSTLKVQPAELEDSGVYFCASSQSTGLRTEAFFGQGTRLTVV.

The rearrangement joins TRBV7-3 to TRBJ1-6, with TRBD1 as a possible D gene (5 bases). Per the germline V gene, CDR1 is SGHTA and CDR2 is FQGTGA. The CDR3 runs to 13 residues. Trimming stripped 3 bases from V and 9 bases from J, with 9 bases between. The CDR3 region is CASSLGGFSPLHF. The CDR3 coding sequence is TGTGCCAGCAGCTTGGGGGGGTTTTCACCCCTCCACTTT.

The chain combines TRBV11-2 with TRBJ2-7; possibly TRBD2 for D (5 bases). The CDR3 is made up of 12 amino acids. Trimming pared 1 base from V and 5 bases from J, leaving 6 bases between. CDR1 SGHAT and CDR2 FQNNGV come from the germline V gene. CDR3 sequence reads: CASSLGGHEQYF. The CDR3 coding sequence is TGTGCCAGCAGCTTAGGCGGGCACGAGCAGTACTTC.

The chain links TRBV6-5 to TRBJ1-2, with 7 bases identical to TRBD1. This CDR3 is built from 13 residues. CDR1 MNHEY and CDR2 SVGAGI come from the germline V gene. V dropped 5 bases and J dropped 8; count of bases not matched to a gene: 8. CDR3 amino acids: CASSGGQYRGYTF. The CDR3 nucleotides read TGTGCCAGCAGTGGGGGACAGTATCGGGGCTACACCTTC.

The genes are TRBV6-1 and TRBJ2-5; 7 bases fit TRBD2. The CDR3 consists of 11 residues. Looked up from germline, CDR1 is MNHNS and CDR2 is SASEGT. The V segment lost 10 bases and the J segment 9 bases; nucleotides outside the gene matches: 8. The CDR3 nucleotides read TGTGCCACCCTAGCGGAGAGGGCCCAGTACTTC. It yields the protein CATLAERAQYF.

This clone was observed a few times. This sequence joins TRBV6-6 and TRBJ1-5; maybe TRBD1 (6 bases). The CDR3 length is 16 residues. Germline CDR1 and CDR2: MNHNY and SVGAGI (reference sequence). Trimming left V 6 bases short and J 4 bases short, with 19 bases between. The DNA for the CDR3 is TGTGCCAGCAGCCTAATCCGAACCAGGGGAAATCAGCCCCAGCATTTT. It codes for CASSLIRTRGNQPQHF.

The V and J genes are TRBV6-5 and TRBJ1-4; 7 bases match TRBD1. Germline V gene sequence: CDR1 MNHEY, CDR2 SVGAGI. CDR3 length: 15 amino acids. Trimming took 0 bases from V and 6 from J; bases not matched to a gene: 4. CDR3 DNA: TGTGCCAGCAGTTACTCGGACAGGAGGGATGAAAAACTGTTTTTT. Its protein is CASSYSDRRDEKLFF.

The chain is built from TRBV15 and TRBJ1-2; tentative D call: TRBD1 (6 bases). The CDR3 consists of 16 residues. Germline CDR1 reads LNHNV; CDR2 reads YYDKDF (reference sequence). The germline V and J ends were trimmed by 2 bases and 0 bases, with 13 bases remaining between them. DNA of the CDR3: TGTGCCACCAGCAGACCGCCGGGACACTCTAACTATGGCTACACCTTC. Protein product: CATSRPPGHSNYGYTF.